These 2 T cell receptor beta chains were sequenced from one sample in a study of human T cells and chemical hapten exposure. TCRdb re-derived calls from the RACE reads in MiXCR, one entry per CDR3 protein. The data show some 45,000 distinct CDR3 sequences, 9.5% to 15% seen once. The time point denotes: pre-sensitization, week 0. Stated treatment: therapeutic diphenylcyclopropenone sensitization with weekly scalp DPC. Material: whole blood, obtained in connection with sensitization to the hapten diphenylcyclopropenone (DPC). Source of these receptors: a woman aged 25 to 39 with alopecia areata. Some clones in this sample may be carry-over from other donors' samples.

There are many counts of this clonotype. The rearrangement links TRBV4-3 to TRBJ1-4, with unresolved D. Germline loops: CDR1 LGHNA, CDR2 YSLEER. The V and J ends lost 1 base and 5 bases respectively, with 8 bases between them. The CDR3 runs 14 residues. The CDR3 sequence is CASSQGRPNEKLFF. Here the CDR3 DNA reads TGCGCCAGCAGCCAAGGACGGCCCAATGAAAAACTGTTTTTT.

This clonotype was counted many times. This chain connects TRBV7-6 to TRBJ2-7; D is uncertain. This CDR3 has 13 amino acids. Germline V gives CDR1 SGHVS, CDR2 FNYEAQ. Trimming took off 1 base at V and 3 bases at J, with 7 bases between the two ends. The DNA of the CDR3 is TGTGCCAGCAGCTTAGAGGCAGGCTACGAGCAGTACTTC. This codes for CASSLEAGYEQYF. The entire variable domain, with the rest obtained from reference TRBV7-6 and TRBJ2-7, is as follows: GAGVSQSPRYKVTKRGQDVALRCDPISGHVSLYWYRQALGQGPEFLTYFNYEAQQDKSGLPNDRFSAERPEGSISTLTIQRTEQRDSAMYRCASSLEAGYEQYFGPGTRLTVT.